The clone carrying this T cell receptor (beta chain) has a count of ten or more. The record originates from a study of Graves' ophthalmopathy and Graves' hyperthyroidism. TCR beta CDR3 amplification used RNA transcripts. The authors performed first-round RT-PCR with HTBI primers and then a second-round multiplex PCR. From the multiplex PCR reads, TCRdb called clonotypes with MiXCR, one entry per CDR3 protein. Here the sample spans about 39,000 distinct CDR3 sequences, 50% being singletons. V lost 3 bases, J lost 5 bases, and 17 bases lay in between. Germline lookup yields CDR1 SGHTA and CDR2 FQGNSA. This CDR3 has 15 amino acids.

This rearrangement joins TRBV7-2 to TRBJ2-7; D call uncertain. Sequenced material: peripheral blood. The sequence came from an adult woman with stable Graves' hyperthyroidism. CDR3 loop: CASSLTLGPSHEQYF. DNA for the CDR3: TGTGCCAGCAGCTTGACCCTTGGGCCGTCCCACGAGCAGTACTTC.